These 8 T cell receptor beta chains were sequenced from one sample in a study of blood T cell repertoires in COVID-19. Only in-frame clones appear in the TCRdb table, and some are missing; sequencing was by immunoSEQ multiplex PCR. This sample has roughly 45,000 clones, with less than 85% found just once. Sequenced sample: peripheral blood. These receptors all stem from a man aged 50 to 60 with active COVID-19.

V and J are TRBV5-1 and TRBJ1-1, with D uncertain. In germline, CDR1 is SGHRS, CDR2 YFSETQ. V gave up 0 bases and J gave up 1 base, with 7 bases separating them. The CDR3 is 14 amino acids. The CDR3 is CASSLGLENTEAFF. The CDR3 nucleotides read TGCGCCAGCAGCTTGGGGCTCGAGAACACTGAAGCTTTCTTT.

The table lists this clone with a count of one. The chain links TRBV19 to TRBJ1-2; tentatively, D is TRBD1 (6 bases). Germline V gene sequence: CDR1 LNHDA, CDR2 SQIVND (reference sequence). This CDR3 has 12 amino acids. V lost 8 bases and J 4 bases, leaving 11 bases between the germline ends. CDR3 in amino acids: CASSTGGYGYTF. The CDR3 coding sequence is TGTGCCAGTTCGACAGGCGGCTATGGCTACACCTTC.

The chain couples TRBV10-1 to TRBJ2-6; possibly TRBD2 for D (5 bases). The V gene's germline CDR1 is WNHNN and CDR2 SYGVQD (reference sequence). With 0 bases removed from V and 2 bases from J, the gap between germline ends came to 11 bases. CDR3 length equals 17 residues. The DNA of the CDR3 is TGCGCCAGCAGTGAGTCTCTAGGGAGCACTGGGGCCAACGTCCTGACTTTC. This sequence encodes CASSESLGSTGANVLTF.

The rearrangement joins TRBV6-5 to TRBJ2-2; 8 nucleotides agree with TRBD2. CDR1 is MNHEY, CDR2 SVGAGI, per germline. V trimming: 5 bases; J trimming: 4 bases; junction bases outside the gene matches: 6. The CDR3 runs to 15 residues. The CDR3 loop is CASSKLADTTGELFF. The CDR3 DNA is TGTGCCAGCAGTAAACTAGCGGATACCACCGGGGAGCTGTTTTTT.

Only a few counts were recorded for this clone. The chain has TRBV2 and TRBJ1-2; 9 positions match TRBD1. The CDR3 length is 15 residues. From germline, CDR1 is SNHLY and CDR2 FYNNEI. Unmatched junction bases numbered 8, after V lost 5 bases and J lost 4 bases. The DNA of the CDR3 is TGTGCCAGCAGTTCTAACAGGGGGCCAGGCTATGGCTACACCTTC. Its protein is CASSSNRGPGYGYTF.

The chain uses TRBV3-1 (or the pseudogene TRBV3-2) and TRBJ2-1; D may be TRBD1 (6 bases). V was cut by 4 bases and J by 6 bases, with 13 bases left in between. CDR1 is LGHDT, CDR2 YNNKEL, per germline (reference sequence). The length of the CDR3 is 14 residues. The CDR3 DNA follows: TGTGCCAGCAGCCCCGGGACACCTACCAATGAGCAGTTCTTC. Translated, it gives CASSPGTPTNEQFF.

The chain combines TRBV27 with TRBJ2-2, with 11 nucleotides matching TRBD2. V was pared by 6 bases and J by 0 bases, with 15 bases of the junction left unmatched. Germline V gene data show CDR1 as MNHEY and CDR2 as SMNVEV (reference sequence). CDR3 length: 20 residues. The CDR3 spells CASRVWAYTSGGANTGELFF. CDR3 nucleotide sequence: TGTGCCAGCAGAGTTTGGGCCTACACTAGCGGGGGAGCGAACACCGGGGAGCTGTTTTTT.

The chain combines TRBV7-8 with TRBJ1-2; tentative D call: TRBD1 (6 bases). V was trimmed by 5 bases and J by 4 bases, leaving 17 bases between them. This CDR3 comprises 15 residues. Germline V gene lookup returns CDR1 SGHVS and CDR2 FQNEAQ. CDR3 region: CASSTRWTATYGYTF. CDR3 bases: TGTGCCAGCAGCACCCGGTGGACAGCTACCTATGGCTACACCTTC.